A selection of T cell receptor beta chains follows, all from one sample in a study of long-term antiretroviral therapy in people with HIV. Measured with immunoSEQ multiplex PCR; TCRdb has only the in-frame clones, and not every one. The sample lists some 40,000 clones, roughly 87% occurring once. Sequencing was performed on unsorted PBMCs, taken 1 year after starting antiretroviral therapy. Receptor source: a man younger than 30 with HIV. CDR3s include the opening cysteine and the closing phenylalanine or tryptophan. D genes are given only for firm matches. Size values are once, few and many counts, or a class for expanded clones, and some rows have none.

d_gene: TRBD1
abundance: NA
v_gene: TRBV6-5
j_gene: TRBJ1-1
CDR3nt: TGTGCCAGCAGTTACGACAGGGTGGACACTGAAGCTTTCTTT
CDR3aa: CASSYDRVDTEAFF

d_gene: NA
abundance: NA
v_gene: TRBV27
j_gene: TRBJ2-7
CDR3nt: TGTGCCAGCAGTTTACAGAGAATCGACGAGCAGTACTTC
CDR3aa: CASSLQRIDEQYF

d_gene: NA
abundance: NA
v_gene: TRBV29-1
j_gene: TRBJ1-4
CDR3nt: TGCAGCGCAGGAGGGGTGGTAGCCTCAACTAATGAAAAACTGTTTTTT
CDR3aa: CSAGGVVASTNEKLFF

d_gene: NA
abundance: NA
v_gene: TRBV14
j_gene: TRBJ1-1
CDR3nt: TGTGCCAGCAGCCTCAGGAACACTGAAGCTTTCTTT
CDR3aa: CASSLRNTEAFF

d_gene: NA
abundance: NA
v_gene: TRBV27
j_gene: TRBJ1-1
CDR3nt: TGTGCCAGCCGCTTAGCTCCGAACACTGAAGCTTTCTTT
CDR3aa: CASRLAPNTEAFF

d_gene: NA
abundance: NA
v_gene: TRBV7-6
j_gene: TRBJ2-7
CDR3nt: TGTGCCAGCAGCTCGTCCCAAGGGATCGACTCCTACGAGCAGTACTTC
CDR3aa: CASSSSQGIDSYEQYF

d_gene: NA
abundance: NA
v_gene: TRBV19
j_gene: TRBJ2-1
CDR3nt: TGTGCCAGTAGTAGTGTGGGGGGCCGCGATGAGCAGTTCTTC
CDR3aa: CASSSVGGRDEQFF

d_gene: TRBD1
abundance: NA
v_gene: TRBV11-3
j_gene: TRBJ2-2
CDR3nt: TGTGCCAGCAGCCCCCGGACAGGGCACACCGGGGAGCTGTTTTTT
CDR3aa: CASSPRTGHTGELFF

d_gene: TRBD1
abundance: NA
v_gene: TRBV27
j_gene: TRBJ1-2
CDR3nt: TGTGCCAGCAGTTCAGGGACAGGGTACTATGGCTACACCTTC
CDR3aa: CASSSGTGYYGYTF

d_gene: NA
abundance: NA
v_gene: TRBV28
j_gene: TRBJ1-1
CDR3nt: TGTGCCAGCAGTTCGCAGGGGACCGCCACTAAAGCTTTCTTT
CDR3aa: CASSSQGTATKAFF

d_gene: NA
abundance: NA
v_gene: TRBV27
j_gene: TRBJ1-2
CDR3nt: TGTGCCAGCAGCCTACGGGAGGGTTCTAACTATGGCTACACCTTC
CDR3aa: CASSLREGSNYGYTF

d_gene: TRBD2
abundance: NA
v_gene: TRBV6-1
j_gene: TRBJ2-7
CDR3nt: TGTGCCAGCAGTGATCCGGGGGGAAGCTACGAGCAGTACTTC
CDR3aa: CASSDPGGSYEQYF

d_gene: NA
abundance: NA
v_gene: TRBV5-5
j_gene: TRBJ2-7
CDR3nt: TGTGCCAGCAGCTTGGGGGGACCTCTTTCCTACGAGCAGTACTTC
CDR3aa: CASSLGGPLSYEQYF

d_gene: NA
abundance: NA
v_gene: TRBV4-3
j_gene: TRBJ1-1
CDR3nt: TGCGCCAGCAGCCAAGAAATTGGCGGGGCGGAAACTGAAGCTTTCTTT
CDR3aa: CASSQEIGGAETEAFF

d_gene: NA
abundance: NA
v_gene: TRBV9
j_gene: TRBJ2-7
CDR3nt: TGTGCCAGCAGCGTCCTTCCCGGGACACCCGTCTACGAGCAGTACTTC
CDR3aa: CASSVLPGTPVYEQYF

d_gene: NA
abundance: NA
v_gene: TRBV7-6
j_gene: TRBJ2-2
CDR3nt: TGTGCCAGCAGCATGGGAGGCGGGGAGCTGTTTTTT
CDR3aa: CASSMGGGELFF

d_gene: NA
abundance: NA
v_gene: TRBV4-3
j_gene: TRBJ1-1
CDR3nt: TGCGCCAGCAGCCAAGACCGAGGGAGGAACACTGAAGCTTTCTTT
CDR3aa: CASSQDRGRNTEAFF

d_gene: NA
abundance: NA
v_gene: TRBV5-1
j_gene: TRBJ2-1
CDR3nt: TGCGCCAGCAGCCCGTTGGGTCTCTCCTACAATGAGCAGTTCTTC
CDR3aa: CASSPLGLSYNEQFF

d_gene: TRBD1
abundance: NA
v_gene: TRBV19
j_gene: TRBJ1-2
CDR3nt: TGTGCCAGTACCTTACAGGGGGGACATAACTATGGCTACACCTTC
CDR3aa: CASTLQGGHNYGYTF

d_gene: NA
abundance: few
v_gene: TRBV6-1
j_gene: TRBJ1-2
CDR3nt: TGTGCCAGCAGTGAAGACCTATTGTCCCGACCGATGAACTATGGCTACACCTTC
CDR3aa: CASSEDLLSRPMNYGYTF

d_gene: NA
abundance: NA
v_gene: TRBV4-1
j_gene: TRBJ2-7
CDR3nt: TGCGCCAGCAGCCAATCAGCCAGGGCTTCCTACGAGCAGTACTTC
CDR3aa: CASSQSARASYEQYF

d_gene: NA
abundance: once
v_gene: TRBV5-1
j_gene: TRBJ2-3
CDR3nt: TGCGCCAGCAGCAGACGAGACTCCCTCACAGATACGCAGTATTTT
CDR3aa: CASSRRDSLTDTQYF

d_gene: NA
abundance: NA
v_gene: TRBV4-1
j_gene: TRBJ2-2
CDR3nt: TGCGCCAGCAGCCAACCCCGACTGGGGCTCACCGGGGAGCTGTTTTTT
CDR3aa: CASSQPRLGLTGELFF

d_gene: NA
abundance: NA
v_gene: TRBV28
j_gene: TRBJ1-2
CDR3nt: TGTGCCAGCAGTTCCCCCCCCACCGCTCGCCACTATGGCTACACCTTC
CDR3aa: CASSSPPTARHYGYTF

d_gene: TRBD1
abundance: NA
v_gene: TRBV10-3
j_gene: TRBJ2-7
CDR3nt: TGTGCCATCAGCGCCGGGACAGTCTCCTACGAGCAGTACTTC
CDR3aa: CAISAGTVSYEQYF

d_gene: NA
abundance: few
v_gene: TRBV5-1
j_gene: TRBJ2-7
CDR3nt: TGCGCCAGCAGCTTGACCGGGACCCAAACCTACGAGCAGTACTTC
CDR3aa: CASSLTGTQTYEQYF

d_gene: TRBD1
abundance: NA
v_gene: TRBV5-1
j_gene: TRBJ1-2
CDR3nt: TGCGCCAGCAGCTTGGCTTGGGACAGGGGAATAGGCGGCTACACCTTC
CDR3aa: CASSLAWDRGIGGYTF

d_gene: NA
abundance: NA
v_gene: TRBV5-1
j_gene: TRBJ1-2
CDR3nt: TGCGCCAGCAGCTTGGCCCAGGGAAACAACTATGGCTACACCTTC
CDR3aa: CASSLAQGNNYGYTF

d_gene: NA
abundance: few
v_gene: TRBV7-2
j_gene: TRBJ1-2
CDR3nt: TGTGCCAGCAGCTCAGGGAACTATGGCTACACCTTC
CDR3aa: CASSSGNYGYTF